This TCR beta chain was identified during a study of vaccination and CD4 T cells after COVID-19. Overall study: Sampling after COVID took place at a median of 101 days (range 35 to 161) following diagnosis. The stimulus for the cells was overlapping spike peptides derived from SARS-CoV-2, HCoV-NL63, HCoV-OC43 and HCoV-229E. Study-level points and caveats: There was no significant change from around 20 to 38 median reactive clonotypes. It was found that, in convalescent patients, 304 of 307 vaccine-specific clones were spike mono-reactive.

This clonotype was seen only a few times. Its target is not known. The treatment here: approximately nine-day PBMC culture with coronavirus spike peptide pools or control peptides (ViraFEST assay). Germline-derived CDR1 and CDR2 are DFQATT and SNEGSKA (reference sequence). This CDR3 contains 13 residues. Deletions cut 1 base from V and 4 bases from J, with 7 bases between. Cultured CD4+ T cell DNA was sequenced using the Oncomine TCR Beta short-read assay. TCRdb called the PCR reads again in MiXCR, with one record for every CDR3 protein. The data contain tens of thousands of distinct CDR3 sequences, about 50% of them singletons.

The TCR sequence derives from a human donor who received a COVID-19 vaccine. The V and J genes are TRBV20-1 and TRBJ2-2; D not resolved. The material sequenced was CD4+ T cells from blood, cultured in vitro, taken before SARS-CoV-2 vaccination. This chain's CDR3 is CSARGQPTGELFF. In DNA form, the CDR3 reads TGCAGTGCTAGAGGCCAGCCCACCGGGGAGCTGTTTTTT.